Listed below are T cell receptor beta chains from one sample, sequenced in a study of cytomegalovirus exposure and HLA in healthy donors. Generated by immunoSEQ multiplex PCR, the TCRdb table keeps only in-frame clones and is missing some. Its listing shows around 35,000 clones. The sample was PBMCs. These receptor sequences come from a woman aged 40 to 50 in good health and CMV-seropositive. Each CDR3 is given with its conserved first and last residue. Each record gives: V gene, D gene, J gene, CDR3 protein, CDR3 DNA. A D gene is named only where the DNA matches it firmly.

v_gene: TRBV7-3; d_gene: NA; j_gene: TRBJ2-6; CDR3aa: CASSPQAPSTYGANVLTF; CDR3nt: TGTGCCAGCAGCCCCCAGGCCCCGAGTACGTACGGGGCCAACGTCCTGACTTTC
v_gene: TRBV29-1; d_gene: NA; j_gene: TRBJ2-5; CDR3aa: CSAMPQGFRGTQYF; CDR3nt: TGCAGCGCCATGCCCCAGGGGTTTAGGGGGACCCAGTACTTC
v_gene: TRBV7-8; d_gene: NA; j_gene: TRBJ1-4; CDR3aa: CASSLGARQEKLFF; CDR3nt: TGTGCCAGCAGCCTGGGGGCCCGGCAGGAAAAACTGTTTTTT
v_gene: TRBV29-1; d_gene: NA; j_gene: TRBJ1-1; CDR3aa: CSVEGVGYTEAFF; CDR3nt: TGCAGCGTTGAGGGCGTTGGGTACACTGAAGCTTTCTTT
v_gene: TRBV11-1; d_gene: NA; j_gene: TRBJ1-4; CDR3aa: CASSPGIREKLFF; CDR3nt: TGTGCCAGCAGCCCAGGGATACGCGAAAAACTGTTTTTT
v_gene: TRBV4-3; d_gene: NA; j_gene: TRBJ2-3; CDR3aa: CASSQTRGSVSAQDTQYF; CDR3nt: TGCGCCAGCAGCCAAACCCGGGGAAGTGTTTCCGCCCAAGATACGCAGTATTTT
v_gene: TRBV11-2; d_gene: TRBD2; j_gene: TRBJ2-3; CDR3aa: CASSYLRTSGGISTDTQYF; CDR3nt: TGTGCCAGCAGCTATCTCCGGACTAGCGGGGGAATTAGCACAGATACGCAGTATTTT
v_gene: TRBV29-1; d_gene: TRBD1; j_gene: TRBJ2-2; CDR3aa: CSVDSSGTGASGELFF; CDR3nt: TGCAGCGTTGATTCTTCTGGGACAGGGGCGAGCGGGGAGCTGTTTTTT
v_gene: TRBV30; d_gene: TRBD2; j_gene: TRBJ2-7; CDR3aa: CAWRPLAGALGEQYF; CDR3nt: TGTGCCTGGAGGCCCCTAGCGGGGGCCTTGGGCGAGCAGTACTTC
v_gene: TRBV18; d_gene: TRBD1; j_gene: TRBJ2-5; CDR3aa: CASYRQGGETQYF; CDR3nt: TGTGCCAGCTACCGACAGGGCGGAGAGACCCAGTACTTC
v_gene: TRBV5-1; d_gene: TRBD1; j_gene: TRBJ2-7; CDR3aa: CASSSRTGAMAEQYF; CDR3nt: TGCGCCAGCAGCTCCCGGACAGGGGCTATGGCCGAGCAGTACTTC
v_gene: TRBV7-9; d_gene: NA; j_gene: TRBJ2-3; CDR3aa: CASSLYRASTDTQYF; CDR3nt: TGTGCCAGCAGCTTATATCGAGCTAGCACAGATACGCAGTATTTT
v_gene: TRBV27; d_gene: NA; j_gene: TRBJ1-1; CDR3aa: CASSFPGSRAFF; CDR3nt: TGTGCCAGCAGTTTTCCGGGTTCAAGAGCTTTCTTT
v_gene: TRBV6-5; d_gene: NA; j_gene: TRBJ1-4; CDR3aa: CASSYSEGSSEKLFF; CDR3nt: TGTGCCAGCAGTTACTCGGAGGGCTCGAGTGAAAAACTGTTTTTT
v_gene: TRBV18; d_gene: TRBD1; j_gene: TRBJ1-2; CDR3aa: CASSPGQENYGYTF; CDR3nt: TGTGCCAGCTCACCGGGACAGGAGAACTATGGCTACACCTTC
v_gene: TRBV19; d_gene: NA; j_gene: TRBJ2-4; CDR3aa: CASSITLDKVGPAKNIQYF; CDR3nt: TGTGCCAGTAGTATAACCCTTGATAAGGTGGGGCCAGCCAAAAACATTCAGTACTTC
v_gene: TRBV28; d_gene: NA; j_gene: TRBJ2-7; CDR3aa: CASTLRYSYEQYF; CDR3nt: TGTGCCAGCACCCTGAGGTACTCGTATGAGCAGTACTTC
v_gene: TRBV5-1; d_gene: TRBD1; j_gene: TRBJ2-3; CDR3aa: CASSLTGEDTQYF; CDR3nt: TGCGCCAGCAGCTTAACAGGGGAGGATACGCAGTATTTT
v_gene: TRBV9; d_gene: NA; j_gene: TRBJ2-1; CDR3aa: CASSVGGSHNEQFF; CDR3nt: TGTGCCAGCAGCGTAGGTGGGAGCCACAATGAGCAGTTCTTC
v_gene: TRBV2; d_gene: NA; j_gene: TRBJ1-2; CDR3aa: CASRTGNGYTF; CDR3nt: TGTGCCAGCAGGACAGGAAATGGCTACACCTTC
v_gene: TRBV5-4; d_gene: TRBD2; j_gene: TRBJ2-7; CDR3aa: CASSLKLAGMYEQYF; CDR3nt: TGTGCCAGCAGCTTAAAACTAGCGGGAATGTACGAGCAGTACTTC
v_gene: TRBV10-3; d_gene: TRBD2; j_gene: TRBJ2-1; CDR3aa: CAISEGGLAGRNEQFF; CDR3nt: TGTGCCATCAGTGAAGGGGGACTAGCGGGGCGCAATGAGCAGTTCTTC
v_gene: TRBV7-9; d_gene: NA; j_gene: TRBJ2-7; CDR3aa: CASSSDTGRRSEQYF; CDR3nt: TGTGCCAGCAGCTCCGACACAGGTCGTCGAAGCGAGCAGTACTTC
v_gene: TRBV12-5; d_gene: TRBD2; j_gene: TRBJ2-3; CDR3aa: CASGLRSTRLAGGLDTQYF; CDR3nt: TGTGCTAGTGGTTTGCGAAGCACACGACTAGCGGGAGGCCTAGATACGCAGTATTTT
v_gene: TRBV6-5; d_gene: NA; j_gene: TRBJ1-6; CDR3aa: CASSYSSGLNSPLHF; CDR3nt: TGTGCCAGCAGTTACTCGTCAGGGTTGAATTCACCCCTCCACTTT
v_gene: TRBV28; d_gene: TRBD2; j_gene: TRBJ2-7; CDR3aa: CASSPPWTRGAYEQYF; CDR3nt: TGTGCCAGCAGCCCTCCCTGGACTAGGGGTGCGTACGAGCAGTACTTC
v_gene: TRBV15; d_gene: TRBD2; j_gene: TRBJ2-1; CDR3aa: CATSRVRGADEQFF; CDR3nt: TGTGCCACCAGCAGAGTGCGGGGGGCAGATGAGCAGTTCTTC
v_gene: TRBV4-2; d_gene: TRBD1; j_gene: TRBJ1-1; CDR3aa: CASSQELRTGLDTEAFF; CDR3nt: TGTGCCAGCAGCCAAGAACTCAGGACAGGGTTAGATACTGAAGCTTTCTTT
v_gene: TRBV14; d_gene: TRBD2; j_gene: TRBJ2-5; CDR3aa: CASSSRRASGQETQYF; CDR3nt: TGTGCCAGCAGCTCTCGGAGGGCTAGCGGCCAAGAGACCCAGTACTTC
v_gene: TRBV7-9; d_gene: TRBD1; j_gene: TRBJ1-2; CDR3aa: CASSLVGTDGYTF; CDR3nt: TGTGCCAGCAGCTTAGTTGGGACAGATGGCTACACCTTC
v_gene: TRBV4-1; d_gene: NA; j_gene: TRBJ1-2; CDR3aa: CASSQDEATVYYGYTF; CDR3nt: TGCGCCAGCAGCCAAGATGAAGCGACAGTCTACTATGGCTACACCTTC
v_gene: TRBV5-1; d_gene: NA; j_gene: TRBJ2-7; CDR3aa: CASSIPGRNEQYF; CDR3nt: TGCGCCAGCAGCATCCCAGGGCGAAACGAGCAGTACTTC
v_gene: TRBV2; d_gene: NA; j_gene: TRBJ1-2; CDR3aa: CASSGLRGANYGYTF; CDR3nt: TGTGCCAGCAGTGGTCTCAGGGGCGCCAACTATGGCTACACCTTC
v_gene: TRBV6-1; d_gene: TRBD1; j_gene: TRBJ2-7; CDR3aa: CASSDQGTGAYEQYF; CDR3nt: TGTGCCAGCAGTGATCAGGGGACAGGGGCCTACGAGCAGTACTTC
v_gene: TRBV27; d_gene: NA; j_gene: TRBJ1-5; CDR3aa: CASSRNRPGGNQPQHF; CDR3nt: TGTGCCAGCAGCCGGAATCGGCCAGGGGGCAATCAGCCCCAGCATTTT
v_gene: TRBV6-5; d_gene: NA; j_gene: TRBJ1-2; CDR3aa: CASSYSGGGSYTF; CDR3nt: TGTGCCAGCAGTTACTCGGGCGGGGGGAGCTACACCTTC
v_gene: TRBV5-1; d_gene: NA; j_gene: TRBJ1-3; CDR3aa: CASRPGAVSGNTIYF; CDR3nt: TGCGCCAGCCGCCCCGGAGCAGTCTCTGGAAACACCATATATTTT
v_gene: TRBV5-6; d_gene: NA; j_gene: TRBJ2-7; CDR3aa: CATSKQGGSYEQYF; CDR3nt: TGTGCCACGAGTAAGCAGGGTGGGTCCTACGAGCAGTACTTC
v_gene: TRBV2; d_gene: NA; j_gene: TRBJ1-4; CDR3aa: CASSPGISMGEKLFF; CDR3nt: TGTGCCAGCTCCCCCGGGATCTCGATGGGGGAAAAACTGTTTTTT
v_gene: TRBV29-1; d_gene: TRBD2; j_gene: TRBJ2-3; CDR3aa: CSVQTSGTRVGTQYF; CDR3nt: TGCAGCGTACAAACTTCCGGGACTAGGGTCGGTACGCAGTATTTT
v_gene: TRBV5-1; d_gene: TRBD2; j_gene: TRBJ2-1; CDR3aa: CASSWTSGGAGEQFF; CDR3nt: TGCGCCAGCAGCTGGACTAGCGGGGGGGCTGGTGAGCAGTTCTTC
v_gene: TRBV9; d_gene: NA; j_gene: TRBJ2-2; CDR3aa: CASSVGLGALLTGELFF; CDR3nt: TGTGCCAGCAGCGTAGGATTGGGGGCCTTGCTGACCGGGGAGCTGTTTTTT
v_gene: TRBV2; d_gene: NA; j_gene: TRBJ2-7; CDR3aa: CASSPETRPYSYEQYF; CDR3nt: TGTGCCAGCAGTCCAGAGACTAGACCTTACTCCTACGAGCAGTACTTC
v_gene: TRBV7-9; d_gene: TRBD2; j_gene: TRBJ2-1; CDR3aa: CASSLGTSGKDYNEQFF; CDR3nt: TGTGCCAGCAGCTTAGGGACTAGCGGGAAGGACTACAATGAGCAGTTCTTC
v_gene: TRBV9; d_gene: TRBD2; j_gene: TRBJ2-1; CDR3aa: CASNPGSGRAGNEQFF; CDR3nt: TGTGCCAGCAACCCGGGGAGCGGGAGGGCCGGAAATGAGCAGTTCTTC
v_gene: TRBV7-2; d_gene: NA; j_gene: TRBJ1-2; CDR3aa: CASSLVGKGYGYTF; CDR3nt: TGTGCCAGCAGCTTAGTCGGGAAAGGTTATGGCTACACCTTC
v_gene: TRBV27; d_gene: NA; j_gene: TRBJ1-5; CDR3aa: CASSPTPPGEGWNQPQHF; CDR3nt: TGTGCCAGCAGTCCCACCCCCCCGGGGGAAGGGTGGAATCAGCCCCAGCATTTT
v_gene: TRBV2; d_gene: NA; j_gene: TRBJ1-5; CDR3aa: CASRSTGQPQHF; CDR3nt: TGTGCCAGCCGTTCGACAGGTCAGCCCCAGCATTTT
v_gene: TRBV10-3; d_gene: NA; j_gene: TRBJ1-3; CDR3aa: CAISDRGAGNTIYF; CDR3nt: TGTGCCATCAGTGACAGGGGCGCTGGAAACACCATATATTTT